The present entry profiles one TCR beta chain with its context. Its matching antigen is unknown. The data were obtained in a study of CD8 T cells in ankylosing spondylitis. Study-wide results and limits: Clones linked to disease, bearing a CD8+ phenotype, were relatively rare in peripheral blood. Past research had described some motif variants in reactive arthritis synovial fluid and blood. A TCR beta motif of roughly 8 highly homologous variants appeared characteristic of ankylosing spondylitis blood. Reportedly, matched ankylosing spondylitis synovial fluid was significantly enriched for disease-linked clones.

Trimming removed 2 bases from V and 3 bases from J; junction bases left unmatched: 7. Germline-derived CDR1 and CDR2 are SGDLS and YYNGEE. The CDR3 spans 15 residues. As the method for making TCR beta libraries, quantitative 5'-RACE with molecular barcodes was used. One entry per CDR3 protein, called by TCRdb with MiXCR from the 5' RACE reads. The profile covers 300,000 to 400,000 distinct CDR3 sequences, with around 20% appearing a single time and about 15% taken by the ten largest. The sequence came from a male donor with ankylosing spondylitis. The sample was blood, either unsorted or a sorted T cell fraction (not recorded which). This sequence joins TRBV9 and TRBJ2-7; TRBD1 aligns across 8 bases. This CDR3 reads CASSVGPDRDYEQYF. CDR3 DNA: TGTGCCAGCAGCGTGGGCCCGGACAGGGACTACGAGCAGTACTTC.